This T cell receptor beta chain was sequenced for a study of T-cell memory formation after mild COVID-19 (dated by TCRdb to about 2021). The study in broad terms: TCR sequence clusters from the two donors were largely donor specific. In a couple of donors, T-cell clones that expanded and contracted after mild COVID-19 were tracked by sequencing TCRalpha and TCRbeta repertoires over time. The cohort was made up of two young adult volunteers, one female and one male, who were previously healthy. Study-wide findings and limitations: Some responding clones were found in pre-infection memory, which suggests that pre-existing cross-reactive memory T cells took part in the SARS-CoV-2 response. SARS-CoV-2 specificity of the second-wave clones peaking on day 37 was not confirmed. Contracting CD4+ clones were found mainly in CM and EM memory subsets, while CD8+ clones were enriched in EMRA. From day 15 to 85, contracting clones showed balanced CD4/CD8 phenotypes, whereas a second wave of clones that expanded from day 15 to 37 leaned towards CD4+. The study covered only two mild cases, and larger cohorts including severe cases with pre-infection samples were considered necessary.

Counted from cysteine to phenylalanine, this CDR3 has 15 amino acids. Only the CDR3 portion is preserved as DNA: 45 bases, with reading frame beginning at the first base. Per the germline V gene (reference sequence), SGHKS is the CDR1 and YYEKEE is the CDR2. Trimming removed 0 bases from V and 7 bases from J; the gene matches leave 8 bases unexplained. Ficoll-Paque density gradient centrifugation was used to isolate PBMCs. As concerns this clonotype: What antigen it recognizes has not been identified. No quality values exist for individual bases; no much larger clone is one base distant.

The sequencing machine was an Illumina NovaSeq 6000. cDNA libraries for TCRalpha and TCRbeta were prepared by 5'RACE using constant-segment primers, with sample barcodes and unique molecular identifiers added. RNA was extracted from every sample with Trizol reagent. Library amplification was performed in two PCR steps, and a second sample barcode and Illumina TruSeq adapters were introduced in the second step. Sequencing of the libraries was done on an Illumina NovaSeq, producing 2 x 150 bp paired-end reads. As for the original processing: Reads were demultiplexed and collapsed into UMI-guided consensus sequences with migec v1.2.7. Using mixcr v2.1.11, the UMI consensuses were aligned to TRA and TRB V and J templates and assembled into clonotypes. A clonotype was counted as expanded or contracted only when both edgeR and NoisET called the clonotype significant, with the noise models trained on biological replicates. For edgeR calls, the cutoffs were a false discovery rate-adjusted p below 0.01 and a log2 fold-change threshold of 1. PCA with hierarchical clustering of max-normalized trajectories of the 1000 most abundant clonotypes was used as exploratory dynamics analysis. Each responding clone was given a CD4 or CD8 phenotype based on the CD4+ and CD8+ repertoires, which had been sequenced separately. TCRdb ran its own pipeline on the public reads, namely fastp trimming at Q25 and MiXCR clone calling, and kept in-frame beta chains. Every entry covers one CDR3 protein and lists the most common genes and DNA from its rows. These V and J calls are TCRdb output, not the study's own analysis. The sample profile shows around 510,000 distinct CDR3 sequences; about 22% of them were found once. The ten largest clones represent roughly 9.1% of the sample.

The specimen was PBMCs or a T cell subset sorted from them (not recorded which). The rearrangement combines TRBV5-5 with TRBJ1-2, with 8 bases matching TRBD1. This sequence was found in an adult woman who had mild COVID-19 (a few samples of this study predate the infection). The sample titles of this study are shuffled in the database, so cell type and time point are left out; the donor was told from shared clones. The DNA reads TGTGCCAGCAGCTTGGGCTTTCAGGGGGCGCGTGGCTACACCTTC. Its protein reads: CASSLGFQGARGYTF. Here the CDR3 is joined to the reference TRBV5-5 and TRBJ1-2 genes, and the full variable domain is: DAGVTQSPTHLIKTRGQQVTLRCSPISGHKSVSWYQQVLGQGPQFIFQYYEKEERGRGNFPDRFSARQFPNYSSELNVNALLLGDSALYLCASSLGFQGARGYTFGSGTRLTVV.